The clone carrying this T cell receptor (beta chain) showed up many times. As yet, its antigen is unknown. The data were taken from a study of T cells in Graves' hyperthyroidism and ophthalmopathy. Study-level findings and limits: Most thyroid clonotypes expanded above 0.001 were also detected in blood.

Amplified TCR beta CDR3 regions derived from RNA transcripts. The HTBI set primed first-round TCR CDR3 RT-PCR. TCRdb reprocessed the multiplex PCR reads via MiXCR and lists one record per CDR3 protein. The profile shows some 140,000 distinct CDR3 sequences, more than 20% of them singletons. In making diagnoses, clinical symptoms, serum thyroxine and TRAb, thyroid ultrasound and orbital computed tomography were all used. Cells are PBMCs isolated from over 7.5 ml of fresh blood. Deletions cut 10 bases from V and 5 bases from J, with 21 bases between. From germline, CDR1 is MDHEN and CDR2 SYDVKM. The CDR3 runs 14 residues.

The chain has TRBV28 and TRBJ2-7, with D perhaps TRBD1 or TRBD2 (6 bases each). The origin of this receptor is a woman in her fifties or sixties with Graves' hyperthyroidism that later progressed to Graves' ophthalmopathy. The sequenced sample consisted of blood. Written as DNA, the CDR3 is TGTGCCACCTCTGGGGGGCGTCCTAGGAACGAGCAGTACTTC. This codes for CATSGGRPRNEQYF.